This T cell receptor (beta chain) was sequenced for a study of CD8+ T cells in alopecia areata. It was cDNA, reverse transcribed from extracted RNA, that served as the sequencing template. Using immunoSEQ multiplex PCR, the repertoire was profiled, and TCRdb retains in-frame clones only, with some absent. The profile shows about 200,000 clones, roughly three fifths of them singletons. The CDR3 is 15 residues long. The germline gives CDR1 MNHEY, CDR2 SVGAGI. V was trimmed by 2 bases and J by 0 bases, leaving 8 bases between them. What was sequenced was CD8+ T cells sorted from blood. This chain connects TRBV6-5 to TRBJ2-1; D not resolved. The receptor's source is a human donor in good health. For the CDR3, the DNA is TGTGCCAGCAGTTACGGGGAACGCTCCTACAATGAGCAGTTCTTC. Protein: CASSYGERSYNEQFF.